These 16 T cell receptor beta chains share one sample of origin, sequenced in a study of cytomegalovirus exposure and HLA in healthy donors. Libraries were prepared by immunoSEQ multiplex PCR; TCRdb keeps only in-frame clonotypes and omits some of them. The sample carries roughly 90,000 clones, 93% recorded once. Sequences were obtained from PBMCs. The receptor source for this set is a woman in her thirties in good health and CMV-seropositive.

This clone has a handful of counts. This chain uses TRBV4-1 with TRBJ2-7, with 14 bases matching TRBD2. CDR3 length: 16 residues. Germline loops: CDR1 MGHRA, CDR2 YSYEKL. Trimming cost V 4 bases and J 4 bases; bases outside gene matches: 6. The CDR3 DNA reads as TGCGCCAGCAGCCCGGGACTAGCGGGAGACGGTTACGAGCAGTACTTC. Translation gives CASSPGLAGDGYEQYF.

The genes are TRBV7-7 and TRBJ2-1, with D maybe TRBD2 (6 bases). The V and J ends lost 1 base and 5 bases respectively, with 12 bases between them. The CDR3 length is 15 residues. CDR1 and CDR2 from the germline V gene are SSHAT and FNYEAQ (reference sequence). The CDR3 region is CASSLGRGLNNEQFF. In DNA form, the CDR3 reads TGTGCCAGCAGCTTAGGCCGGGGACTTAACAATGAGCAGTTCTTC. The variable domain in full, completed from reference TRBV7-7 and TRBJ2-1, reads GAGVSQSPRYKVTKRGQDVTLRCDPISSHATLYWYQQALGQGPEFLTYFNYEAQPDKSGLPSDRFSAERPEGSISTLTIQRTEQRDSAMYRCASSLGRGLNNEQFFGPGTRLTVL.

This rearrangement joins TRBV6-1 to TRBJ2-5; TRBD2 agrees at 10 bases. The V gene's germline CDR1 is MNHNS and CDR2 SASEGT. CDR3 length: 18 amino acids. The ends lost 1 base at V and 7 bases at J; junction bases unmatched: 15. The DNA for the CDR3 is TGTGCCAGCAGTGAAGGGGTTAGCGGGAGGCCCCTAGGTGGGACCCAGTACTTC. Amino acid sequence: CASSEGVSGRPLGGTQYF.

This chain links TRBV4-2 with TRBJ2-4; 11 positions match TRBD2. Germline V gene data show CDR1 as LGHNA and CDR2 as YNFKEQ. Trimming at V came to 0 bases and at J to 7 bases, leaving 11 bases not matched to a gene. CDR3 length equals 18 residues. The CDR3 sequence: CASSQESTTSGSWNIQYF. In nucleotides, the CDR3 is TGTGCCAGCAGCCAAGAAAGCACCACTAGCGGGAGTTGGAACATTCAGTACTTC.

The chain couples TRBV7-2 to TRBJ2-1, with 10 nucleotides matching TRBD2. CDR3 length equals 18 residues. Germline CDR1 SGHTA, CDR2 FQGNSA. Losses at the gene ends were 5 bases for V and 0 bases for J; bases not matched to a gene: 10. Here the CDR3 DNA reads TGTGCCAGCAGCAAAACCTTAAGCGGGAGGGGCTCCTACAATGAGCAGTTCTTC. Protein sequence: CASSKTLSGRGSYNEQFF.

This clone has a single count. V usage is TRBV5-4 and J usage is TRBJ2-3, with TRBD1 matching over 9 bases. Germline CDR1 is SGHNT and CDR2 is YYREEE (reference sequence). The J segment lost 1 base and the V segment lost 5 bases, leaving 11 bases of the junction unmatched. This CDR3 comprises 17 residues. For the CDR3, the DNA is TGTGCCAGCAGGCCCGGGACAGGGAGCTACGGCACAGATACGCAGTATTTT. Encoded protein: CASRPGTGSYGTDTQYF.

The gene calls are TRBV9 and TRBJ2-5; 9 nucleotides line up with TRBD2. The DNA end is a closer match to TRBJ2-7, so the J assignment may be wrong. The CDR3 contains 17 residues. CDR1 and CDR2 from the germline V gene are SGDLS and YYNGEE. The CDR3 here is CASSVESGGRAGYEQYF. CDR3 nucleotide sequence: TGTGCCAGCAGCGTAGAGTCCGGCGGGAGGGCCGGCTACGAGCAGTACTTC.

V is TRBV6-1 and J is TRBJ2-7; 9 bases are shared with TRBD1. The germline CDR1 and CDR2 sequences are MNHNS and SASEGT. The V segment lost 1 base and the J segment 4 bases; nucleotides outside the gene matches: 5. There are 15 residues in the CDR3. The CDR3 protein is CASSEDRGPFYEQYF. The CDR3 DNA sequence: TGTGCCAGCAGTGAAGACAGGGGGCCATTTTACGAGCAGTACTTC.

Notes on this clone: Other DNA sequences of this sample code for an identical CDR3. V usage is TRBV5-1 and J usage is TRBJ2-2, with TRBD2 matching over 7 bases. Germline CDR1 reads SGHRS; CDR2 reads YFSETQ. V shed 0 bases, J shed 0 bases, and the junction held 2 bases outside the gene matches. This CDR3 is 16 amino acids long. The CDR3: CASSLGLAANTGELFF. CDR3 DNA: TGCGCCAGCAGCTTGGGCCTAGCGGCGAACACCGGGGAGCTGTTTTTT. Full variable domain (rest looked up from reference TRBV5-1 and TRBJ2-2): KAGVTQTPRYLIKTRGQQVTLSCSPISGHRSVSWYQQTPGQGLQFLFEYFSETQRNKGNFPGRFSGRQFSNSRSEMNVSTLELGDSALYLCASSLGLAANTGELFFGEGSRLTVL.

The chain combines TRBV13 with TRBJ2-2; D possibly corresponds to TRBD2 (6 bases). The CDR3 spans 18 residues. V was shortened by 7 bases and J by 7 bases, with 28 bases between the two germline ends. Germline lookup yields CDR1 PRHDT and CDR2 FYEKMQ (reference sequence). CDR3 in amino acids: CASTGSPIGGPVVGELFF. The CDR3 DNA reads as TGTGCCAGCACCGGATCGCCGATAGGAGGGCCGGTCGTCGGGGAGCTGTTTTTT. Using reference TRBV13 and TRBJ2-2 for the parts outside the CDR3, the full variable domain is AAGVIQSPRHLIKEKRETATLKCYPIPRHDTVYWYQQGPGQDPQFLISFYEKMQSDKGSIPDRFSAQQFSDYHSELNMSSLELGDSALYFCASTGSPIGGPVVGELFFGEGSRLTVL.

This chain uses TRBV5-1 with TRBJ2-5; D is unresolved. Per the germline V gene, CDR1 is SGHRS and CDR2 is YFSETQ. Deletions cut 5 bases from V and 0 bases from J, with 14 bases between. The CDR3 is 15 residues long. CDR3 sequence reads: CASSGSSLYQETQYF. The CDR3 DNA reads as TGCGCCAGCAGTGGGTCTAGTTTGTACCAAGAGACCCAGTACTTC. The variable domain in full, with the rest retrieved from reference TRBV5-1 and TRBJ2-5, is KAGVTQTPRYLIKTRGQQVTLSCSPISGHRSVSWYQQTPGQGLQFLFEYFSETQRNKGNFPGRFSGRQFSNSRSEMNVSTLELGDSALYLCASSGSSLYQETQYFGPGTRLLVL.

The rearrangement uses TRBV11-2 and TRBJ1-4; no definite D call. The CDR3 is made up of 12 amino acids. Germline V CDR1 and CDR2: SGHAT, FQNNGV. V was cut by 3 bases and J by 8 bases, with 7 bases left in between. As DNA, the CDR3 is TGTGCCAGCAGCTTCAACAACGAAAAACTGTTTTTT. Translating gives CASSFNNEKLFF.

This chain connects TRBV4-2 to TRBJ2-1; possibly TRBD2 for D (5 bases). The germline gives CDR1 LGHNA, CDR2 YNFKEQ. V was shortened by 0 bases and J by 3 bases, with 15 bases between the two germline ends. The CDR3 totals 17 residues. CDR3 amino acids: CASSQDSRTVNYNEQFF. In DNA, the CDR3 is TGTGCCAGCAGCCAAGATAGCAGGACTGTCAACTACAATGAGCAGTTCTTC.

V gene TRBV5-1 combines with J gene TRBJ2-2; the match to TRBD2 covers 7 bases. This CDR3 region has 16 residues. From germline, CDR1 is SGHRS and CDR2 YFSETQ. V shed 6 bases and J 7 bases; nucleotides not matched to a gene: 15. The CDR3 nucleotides are TGCGCCAGCATGGGACTAATCTTGGGCGTTGGCGGGGAGCTGTTTTTT. Its protein is CASMGLILGVGGELFF.

This chain uses TRBV4-3 with TRBJ1-1; D not resolved. Trimming took 4 bases from V and 2 from J, leaving 17 bases between them. CDR1 LGHNA and CDR2 YSLEER come from the germline V gene. The CDR3 has 16 residues. Here the CDR3 reads CASSPSASNRNTEAFF. The CDR3 DNA sequence: TGCGCCAGCAGCCCAAGCGCTTCCAACCGTAACACTGAAGCTTTCTTT.

The chain is built from TRBV9 and TRBJ2-1; 8 nucleotides align to TRBD1. There are 15 residues in the CDR3. With V trimmed by 0 bases and J by 4 bases, 3 bases remained unmatched. CDR1 is SGDLS and CDR2 is YYNGEE in the germline V gene. CDR3 sequence: CASSVAGGEYNEQFF. The CDR3 nucleotides read TGTGCCAGCAGCGTAGCAGGGGGCGAATACAATGAGCAGTTCTTC.